This TCR beta chain comes out of a study of regulatory T cells in long-lasting Graves disease. Sequencing libraries for TCR beta were prepared with iRepertoire HTBI primers and Arm-PCR of CDR3 regions. As handled by the study authors: Samples revealed around 56 TRBV and fewer than 15 TRBJ segments. TCRdb re-derived calls from the multiplex PCR reads in MiXCR, one entry per CDR3 protein. Here the V and J calls rest on TCRdb's processing, not on the authors' analysis. This sample has under 450,000 distinct CDR3 sequences, with roughly 23% found just once. Comment on this clonotype: The target antigen is unknown.

Regarding time point: persistent/refractory GD, antithyroid drugs over 5 years with positive TRAb. The TCR library was prepared using RNA isolated from PBMCs. Overall study findings and caveats: Clonotypes that were public and shared totalled 2,500 to 3,500 in persistent patients versus around 970 in new patients. Persistent cases favored TRBV28, TRBJ1-2 and TRBJ2-5.

V shed 1 base and J 1 base; nucleotides not matched to a gene: 2. CDR3 length: 16 residues. CDR1 SGHTA and CDR2 FQGTGA come from the germline V gene. Material: peripheral blood mononuclear cells (PBMCs), obtained when the disease was refractory, from a patient treated with antithyroid drugs. The TCR sequence derives from a middle-aged woman with Graves disease. The genes are TRBV7-3 and TRBJ2-2; 8 nucleotides match TRBD2. The CDR3 reads CASSLMAGGNTGELFF. Written as DNA, the CDR3 is TGTGCCAGCAGCTTAATGGCGGGAGGGAACACCGGGGAGCTGTTTTTT. Using reference TRBV7-3 and TRBJ2-2 for the parts outside the CDR3, the full variable domain is GAGVSQTPSNKVTEKGKYVELRCDPISGHTALYWYRQSLGQGPEFLIYFQGTGAADDSGLPNDRFFAVRPEGSVSTLKIQRTERGDSAVYLCASSLMAGGNTGELFFGEGSRLTVL.